Listed below are T cell receptor beta chains from one sample, sequenced in a study of radiotherapy plus CTLA-4 blockade in lung cancer. Repertoires were generated with immunoSEQ multiplex PCR, while TCRdb's copy carries only in-frame clones and drops some. The table records approximately 80,000 clones, around 80% of them present only once. The source was peripheral blood, collected from a patient treated with radiotherapy plus ipilimumab. These receptors were taken from a human donor with non-small cell lung cancer who had stable disease on radiotherapy plus ipilimumab. Both conserved end residues are part of each CDR3. A D gene is named only where the DNA matches it firmly. Rows give clone size only sometimes, using once, few, many, or a class for an expanded clone.

.	TRBV2	TRBJ1-5	once	CASSESWGNQPQHF	TGTGCCAGCAGTGAATCTTGGGGGAATCAGCCCCAGCATTTT
TRBD1	TRBV6-1	TRBJ2-5	.	CASTRTGNGQETQYF	TGTGCCAGCACAAGGACAGGGAATGGTCAAGAGACCCAGTACTTC
TRBD1	TRBV5-5	TRBJ1-2	.	CASSQAGRGDYGYTF	TGTGCCAGCAGCCAGGCAGGCAGGGGGGACTATGGCTACACCTTC
.	TRBV11-3	TRBJ1-1	.	CASSLGENTEAFF	TGTGCCAGCAGCTTAGGCGAGAACACTGAAGCTTTCTTT
TRBD1	TRBV6-1	TRBJ1-1	once	CVSSDRENTEAFF	TGTGTCAGCAGTGACAGGGAGAACACTGAAGCTTTCTTT
TRBD2	TRBV11-1	TRBJ2-1	.	CASSPGGFSSNEQFF	TGTGCCAGCAGCCCGGGGGGGTTTTCGAGCAATGAGCAGTTCTTC
.	TRBV6-5	TRBJ1-1	.	CASSPRGNTEAFF	TGTGCCAGCAGCCCGCGGGGGAACACTGAAGCTTTCTTT
.	TRBV5-1	TRBJ2-3	once	CASSFGGSPRVPQYF	TGCGCCAGCAGCTTTGGGGGGTCCCCACGCGTTCCGCAGTATTTT
.	TRBV15	TRBJ1-1	.	CATSRARVNTEAFF	TGTGCCACCAGCAGAGCCAGGGTAAACACTGAAGCTTTCTTT
.	TRBV28	TRBJ2-2	.	CASVGSAWDTGELFF	TGTGCCAGCGTAGGGTCCGCTTGGGACACCGGGGAGCTGTTTTTT
.	TRBV6-5	TRBJ2-3	.	CASSYMGLNEADTQYF	TGTGCCAGCAGTTACATGGGGCTTAACGAAGCAGATACGCAGTATTTT
.	TRBV6-1	TRBJ1-5	.	CASFGGARQPQHF	TGTGCCAGCTTCGGGGGAGCGAGACAGCCCCAGCATTTT
TRBD1	TRBV2	TRBJ2-2	.	CASRQMGQGATGELFF	TGTGCCAGCAGGCAAATGGGACAGGGGGCCACCGGGGAGCTGTTTTTT
.	TRBV7-3	TRBJ2-2	.	CASSLTSTGELFF	TGTGCCAGCAGCTTAACGAGCACCGGGGAGCTGTTTTTT
TRBD2	TRBV5-4	TRBJ2-2	.	CASSLGTSGPTGELFF	TGTGCCAGCAGCCTCGGGACTAGCGGACCCACCGGGGAGCTGTTTTTT
.	TRBV6-5	TRBJ2-7	.	CASRTLSGREQYF	TGTGCCAGCAGGACCCTTTCGGGGCGCGAGCAGTACTTC
TRBD1	TRBV9	TRBJ2-4	.	CASSVAGTGGVSKNIQYF	TGTGCCAGCAGCGTAGCCGGGACAGGGGGAGTGTCCAAAAACATTCAGTACTTC
TRBD1	TRBV2	TRBJ1-5	few	CAIGTGINQPQHF	TGTGCCATAGGGACAGGGATTAATCAGCCCCAGCATTTT
.	TRBV27	TRBJ2-7	.	CASSLEGRGLEQYF	TGTGCCAGCAGTTTAGAAGGTCGCGGGCTCGAGCAGTACTTC
.	TRBV7-9	TRBJ2-7	.	CASSSRSGSVGEQYF	TGTGCCAGCAGCTCTAGATCCGGGAGTGTCGGCGAGCAGTACTTC
.	TRBV30	TRBJ1-1	.	CAWSFDGTGQAFF	TGTGCCTGGAGTTTCGACGGGACGGGGCAAGCTTTCTTT
.	TRBV12-5	TRBJ1-1	.	CASGLGDREAFF	TGTGCTAGTGGTTTGGGTGACAGGGAAGCTTTCTTT
TRBD1	TRBV30	TRBJ2-2	few	CAWSQTGEDTGELFF	TGTGCCTGGAGTCAGACAGGGGAGGACACCGGGGAGCTGTTTTTT
.	TRBV19	TRBJ1-3	.	CASSEGGMGSGNTIYF	TGTGCCAGTAGTGAGGGCGGAATGGGCTCTGGAAACACCATATATTTT
TRBD1	TRBV6-5	TRBJ1-1	.	CASRSGTANTEAFF	TGTGCCAGCAGGAGCGGGACAGCGAACACTGAAGCTTTCTTT
.	TRBV2	TRBJ1-5	.	CASSESGRGSNQPQHF	TGTGCCAGCAGTGAATCTGGCCGGGGAAGCAATCAGCCCCAGCATTTT
TRBD2	TRBV5-1	TRBJ2-1	.	CASSFGLVGATSYNEQFF	TGCGCCAGCAGCTTTGGACTAGTCGGGGCGACCTCCTACAACGAGCAGTTCTTC
TRBD2	TRBV5-1	TRBJ2-7	.	CASSPGGGRARYEQYF	TGCGCCAGCAGCCCCGGGGGCGGGAGGGCCCGTTACGAGCAGTACTTC
.	TRBV2	TRBJ1-2	.	CASSEEGRGYGYTF	TGTGCCAGCAGTGAAGAGGGGCGAGGCTATGGCTACACCTTC
.	TRBV27	TRBJ1-5	.	CASSSEGRENQPQHF	TGTGCCAGCAGTTCAGAGGGGCGGGAAAATCAGCCCCAGCATTTT
TRBD1	TRBV15	TRBJ1-1	.	CATSTRTGTEAFF	TGTGCCACCAGCACCCGGACAGGGACTGAAGCTTTCTTT
.	TRBV21-1	TRBJ1-2	.	CASSSGTTGYTF	TGTGCCAGCAGCAGCGGGACGACAGGCTACACCTTC
TRBD2	TRBV28	TRBJ2-7	.	CASSPGLARSYEQYF	TGTGCCAGCAGTCCAGGACTAGCGAGGTCCTACGAGCAGTACTTC
TRBD2	TRBV9	TRBJ2-1	.	CASSEAGTSFYEQFF	TGTGCCAGCAGCGAGGCCGGGACTAGTTTCTATGAGCAGTTCTTC
.	TRBV27	TRBJ2-3	.	CASSLWGAPGLSDTQYF	TGTGCCAGCAGTTTATGGGGGGCCCCGGGACTTTCAGATACGCAGTATTTT
TRBD2	TRBV15	TRBJ2-5	.	CATSRSLPGTGGETQYF	TGTGCCACCAGCAGATCTCTCCCCGGGACCGGGGGGGAGACCCAGTACTTC
TRBD1	TRBV10-3	TRBJ1-1	.	CAIRDRGNTEAFF	TGTGCCATCAGGGACAGGGGCAACACTGAAGCTTTCTTT
TRBD1	TRBV2	TRBJ1-2	.	CASSEGGTAYGYTF	TGTGCCAGCAGTGAAGGGGGGACAGCCTATGGCTACACCTTC
TRBD2	TRBV28	TRBJ2-5	.	CASSTKYAGGPRETQYF	TGTGCCAGCAGCACAAAGTACGCGGGGGGGCCCAGGGAGACCCAGTACTTC
TRBD2	TRBV7-3	TRBJ2-3	.	CASSLTSGHTDTQYF	TGTGCCAGCAGCTTGACTAGCGGCCACACAGATACGCAGTATTTT
.	TRBV2	TRBJ2-1	.	CASSEQRGAYNEQFF	TGTGCCAGCAGTGAACAGAGGGGAGCCTACAATGAGCAGTTCTTC
TRBD2	TRBV5-1	TRBJ2-5	.	CASKPIVRGGRETQYF	TGCGCCAGCAAACCAATTGTCCGGGGGGGCCGGGAGACCCAGTACTTC
.	TRBV19	TRBJ2-5	.	CASRGGETQYF	TGTGCCAGCAGAGGGGGGGAGACCCAGTACTTC
TRBD2	TRBV5-4	TRBJ2-5	.	CASSGTSGRAGETQYF	TGTGCCAGCAGCGGGACTAGCGGGAGGGCCGGAGAGACCCAGTACTTC
TRBD1	TRBV30	TRBJ1-1	.	CAWSPRQGARQTEAFF	TGTGCCTGGAGCCCTCGACAGGGGGCGCGTCAAACTGAAGCTTTCTTT
.	TRBV5-4	TRBJ1-6	once	CASSLSRVGDSPLHF	TGTGCCAGCAGCTTAAGCAGGGTAGGGGATTCACCCCTCCACTTT
TRBD1	TRBV9	TRBJ2-2	.	CASSSGQVSGELFF	TGTGCCAGCAGCTCGGGACAGGTCTCCGGGGAGCTGTTTTTT
.	TRBV30	TRBJ1-1	.	CAWKVPGPTTEAFF	TGTGCCTGGAAGGTGCCGGGGCCAACCACTGAAGCTTTCTTT
.	TRBV25-1	TRBJ2-2	.	CASRGTANTGELFF	TGTGCCAGCAGGGGGACGGCGAACACCGGGGAGCTGTTTTTT
.	TRBV9	TRBJ1-3	.	CASSVLGDMLSGNTIYF	TGTGCCAGCAGCGTCCTGGGGGACATGCTGTCTGGAAACACCATATATTTT
.	TRBV18	TRBJ1-5	.	CASSPPERQPQHF	TGTGCCAGCTCACCACCGGAAAGGCAGCCCCAGCATTTT
TRBD2	TRBV28	TRBJ2-1	.	CASRGSSGGTTYNEQFF	TGTGCCTCCCGGGGCTCTAGCGGGGGGACCACGTACAATGAGCAGTTCTTC
TRBD1	TRBV10-1	TRBJ2-7	.	CASSELPGQQIYEQYF	TGCGCCAGCAGTGAGCTCCCGGGACAGCAAATATACGAGCAGTACTTC